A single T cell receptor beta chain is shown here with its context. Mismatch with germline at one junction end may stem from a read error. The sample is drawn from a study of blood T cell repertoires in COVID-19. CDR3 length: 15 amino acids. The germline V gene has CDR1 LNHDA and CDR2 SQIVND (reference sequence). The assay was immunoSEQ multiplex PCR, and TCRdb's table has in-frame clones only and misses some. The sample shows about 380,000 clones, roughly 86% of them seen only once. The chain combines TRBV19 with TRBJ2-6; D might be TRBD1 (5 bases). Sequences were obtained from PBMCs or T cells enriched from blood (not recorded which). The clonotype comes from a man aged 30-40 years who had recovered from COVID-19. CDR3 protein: CASSLDSSGANVLTF. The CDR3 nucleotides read TGTGCCAGTAGTTTAGACAGCTCTGGGGCCAACGTCCTGACTTTC.